This entry lists 22 T cell receptor beta chains sequenced from one sample in a study of neurological immune-mediated disorders. TCRdb ran MiXCR on the 5' RACE reads and lists one entry per CDR3 protein. The table has about 70,000 distinct CDR3 sequences, about 5.1% seen once. The sequencing sample was made of PBMCs. Source of these receptors: an older woman with multiple sclerosis.

This clonotype was counted many times. The chain couples TRBV5-6 to TRBJ1-1; 8 bases agree with TRBD1. This CDR3 has 15 amino acids. CDR1 and CDR2 from the germline V gene are SGHDT and YYEEEE. V trimming: 4 bases; J trimming: 4 bases; junction bases outside the gene matches: 9. The CDR3 DNA follows: TGTGCCAGCAGCCCCCTTCAGGGGGCGAGCACTGAAGCTTTCTTT. Protein sequence: CASSPLQGASTEAFF.

This clonotype has a count of ten or more. The chain employs TRBV6-2 or TRBV6-3 and TRBJ1-1; no clear D gene. CDR1 and CDR2 (germline): MNHEY, SVGEGT. V was pared by 6 bases and J by 6 bases, with 5 bases between. This CDR3 spans 10 amino acids. CDR3 in amino acids: CASSGAEAFF. CDR3 coding DNA: TGTGCCAGCAGCGGGGCTGAAGCTTTCTTT.

This clonotype was counted many times. V gene TRBV29-1 combines with J gene TRBJ1-5; 8 bases align to TRBD1. Germline CDR1 and CDR2: SQVTM and ANQGSEA. This CDR3 is 15 amino acids long. Losses at the gene ends were 5 bases for V and 4 bases for J; bases not matched to a gene: 10. DNA for the CDR3: TGCAGCGTTCTCCCCGAAACAGGGGGAAATCAGCCCCAGCATTTT. This gives the protein CSVLPETGGNQPQHF. The variable domain in full, with the rest retrieved from reference TRBV29-1 and TRBJ1-5, is SAVISQKPSRDICQRGTSLTIQCQVDSQVTMMFWYRQQPGQSLTLIATANQGSEATYESGFVIDKFPISRPNLTFSTLTVSNMSPEDSSIYLCSVLPETGGNQPQHFGDGTRLSIL.

This clonotype was seen at least ten times. The V and J genes are TRBV20-1 and TRBJ1-3; D unclear. The CDR3 loop spans 13 amino acids. Trimming took 6 bases from V and 0 from J, leaving 9 bases between them. Per the germline V gene, CDR1 is DFQATT and CDR2 is SNEGSKA (reference sequence). The CDR3 coding sequence is TGCAGTGCGGGAACAAGCTCTGGAAACACCATATATTTT. Translation: CSAGTSSGNTIYF.

The chain recombines TRBV5-1 with TRBJ2-1; D call uncertain. V lost 0 bases and J lost 8, with 12 bases in between. This CDR3 has 14 residues. CDR1 and CDR2 from the germline V gene are SGHRS and YFSETQ. In DNA form, the CDR3 reads TGCGCCAGCAGCTTGGTTGCCAGCTCCGATGAGCAGTTCTTC. Protein product: CASSLVASSDEQFF.

Points on this clonotype: Mismatch with germline at one junction end may stem from a read error. The gene calls are TRBV20-1 and TRBJ2-3; D may be TRBD1 or TRBD2 (5 bases each). This CDR3 region has 16 residues. Germline CDR1 and CDR2: DFQATT and SNEGSKA (reference sequence). The CDR3 loop is CSARSGGPGLTDTQYF. The CDR3 DNA reads TGCAGTGCTAGAAGTGGGGGACCAGGTCTAACAGACACGCAGTATTTT.

A note on this clonotype: Since a much larger clone is just one base distant, this may be a read error. The chain has TRBV29-1 and TRBJ2-7; 12 bases map to TRBD2. Germline assignment: CDR1 SQVTM and CDR2 ANQGSEA. Unmatched junction bases numbered 12, after V lost 7 bases and J lost 8 bases. The CDR3 sequence is 14 residues long. CDR3 sequence reads: CSAGLAGSAYKQYF. The CDR3 nucleotides read TGCAGCGCTGGACTAGCGGGAAGTGCTTACAAGCAGTACTTC.

The table lists this clonotype with many counts. This chain connects TRBV7-6 to TRBJ2-1, with D perhaps assigned TRBD1 or TRBD2 (5 bases each). This CDR3 has 13 amino acids. With 5 bases removed from V and 10 bases from J, the gap between germline ends came to 15 bases. The germline gives CDR1 SGHVS, CDR2 FNYEAQ. The CDR3: CASSPRQRGEQFF. The DNA of the CDR3 is TGTGCCAGCAGCCCCCGACAGCGCGGGGAGCAGTTCTTC.

This clonotype was counted ten times or more. V is TRBV11-2 and J is TRBJ2-1; 10 nucleotides align to TRBD2. V trimming: 1 base; J trimming: 8 bases; junction bases outside the gene matches: 8. The CDR3 has 16 amino acids. Per the germline V gene, CDR1 is SGHAT and CDR2 is FQNNGV. CDR3 sequence (DNA): TGTGCCAGCAGCTTAGCGGCTAGCGGGAGTATCTATGAGCAGTTCTTC. Translating gives CASSLAASGSIYEQFF. The full variable domain, completed using reference TRBV11-2 and TRBJ2-1, is EAGVAQSPRYKIIEKRQSVAFWCNPISGHATLYWYQQILGQGPKLLIQFQNNGVVDDSQLPKDRFSAERLKGVDSTLKIQPAKLEDSAVYLCASSLAASGSIYEQFFGPGTRLTVL.

Written as DNA, the CDR3 is TGTGCCAGCAGGCCACAGGGGGCTGGGTATGAGCAGTTCTTC. Translated: CASRPQGAGYEQFF. This chain links TRBV7-8 with TRBJ2-1, with TRBD1 matching over 9 bases. This CDR3 comprises 14 residues. V trimming: 6 bases; J trimming: 8 bases; junction bases outside the gene matches: 8. Germline assignment: CDR1 SGHVS and CDR2 FQNEAQ.

The chain carries TRBV29-1 and TRBJ2-1; D possibly uses TRBD1 or TRBD2 (5 bases each). The CDR3 length is 13 residues. Deletions cut 4 bases from V and 9 bases from J, with 16 bases between. The germline V gene has CDR1 SQVTM and CDR2 ANQGSEA. The CDR3 region is CSVAGAWGTEQFF. The CDR3 DNA reads TGCAGCGTTGCCGGGGCTTGGGGTACTGAGCAGTTCTTC.

This clonotype was counted many times. The CDR3 DNA follows: TGTGCCAGCAGCATGACTAGCGGCCCCACAGATACGCAGTATTTT. It is translated as CASSMTSGPTDTQYF. This rearrangement joins TRBV7-2 to TRBJ2-3, with TRBD2 matching 9 bases. This CDR3 contains 15 residues. CDR1 and CDR2 from the germline V gene are SGHTA and FQGNSA. Trimming removed 5 bases from V and 2 bases from J; junction bases left unmatched: 5.

This clonotype was seen repeatedly, ten times or more. The rearrangement uses TRBV12-3 or TRBV12-4 and TRBJ2-1; 10 positions agree with TRBD1. The CDR3 is made up of 15 amino acids. J was trimmed by 7 bases and V by 1 base; bases with no gene match: 4. The CDR3: CASSLGTGGSNEQFF. CDR3 nucleotides: TGTGCCAGCAGTTTAGGGACAGGGGGGAGTAATGAGCAGTTCTTC.

This clonotype was seen at least ten times. The rearrangement joins TRBV20-1 to TRBJ2-4, with D hard to call. CDR3 length equals 15 residues. The V end lost 4 bases, the J end lost 0 bases, and 13 bases lay between the germline ends. Germline V gene sequence: CDR1 DFQATT, CDR2 SNEGSKA (reference sequence). The CDR3 spells CSAKESNAAKNIQYF. The DNA for the CDR3 is TGCAGTGCTAAAGAATCGAATGCAGCCAAAAACATTCAGTACTTC.

V gene TRBV5-1 combines with J gene TRBJ2-7; the D is unclear. The CDR3 covers 14 residues. Per germline, CDR1 SGHRS and CDR2 YFSETQ. Trimming left V 1 base short and J 7 bases short, with 15 bases between. This CDR3 reads CASSLRFGIDEQYF. The CDR3 nucleotides are TGCGCCAGCAGCTTGAGGTTTGGGATTGATGAGCAGTACTTC.

This clonotype appeared many times. The chain links TRBV5-6 to TRBJ2-2; the D gene is possibly TRBD2 (5 bases). V gave up 6 bases and J gave up 4 bases, with 10 bases separating them. The germline V gene has CDR1 SGHDT and CDR2 YYEEEE. The CDR3 consists of 13 residues. CDR3 sequence reads: CASNARGTGELFF. The CDR3 nucleotides read TGTGCCAGCAACGCCCGGGGCACCGGGGAGCTGTTTTTT.

In its sample, this clonotype was seen a few times. The V call is TRBV20-1, the J call TRBJ2-2; D is uncertain. CDR1 is DFQATT and CDR2 is SNEGSKA in the germline V gene (reference sequence). There are 16 residues in the CDR3. Trimming shortened V by 5 bases and J by 0 bases, and 16 bases separated the two germline ends. The CDR3 loop reads CSAQINRAPNTGELFF. DNA of the CDR3: TGCAGTGCTCAAATAAACCGGGCCCCGAACACCGGGGAGCTGTTTTTT.

The table lists this clonotype with many counts. V gene TRBV5-1 combines with J gene TRBJ2-1; D is tentatively TRBD1 or TRBD2 (5 bases each). The V end lost 4 bases, the J end lost 0 bases, and 11 bases lay between the germline ends. Germline-derived CDR1 and CDR2 are SGHRS and YFSETQ. CDR3 length: 15 residues. Here the CDR3 reads CASSRDVSSYNEQFF. The DNA of the CDR3 is TGCGCCAGCAGCCGGGACGTTAGCTCCTACAATGAGCAGTTCTTC.

V usage is TRBV20-1 and J usage is TRBJ2-7, with 11 nucleotides matching TRBD2. The CDR3 has 15 amino acids. Germline CDR1 and CDR2: DFQATT and SNEGSKA (reference sequence). V dropped 4 bases and J dropped 2; count of bases not matched to a gene: 7. Written as DNA, the CDR3 is TGCAGTGCTATCACGACTAGCGGGGCCCCCTACGAGCAGTACTTC. It specifies CSAITTSGAPYEQYF.

This clonotype was observed a few times. The rearrangement links TRBV7-8 to TRBJ2-1; TRBD2 matches at 8 bases. CDR3 length equals 17 residues. Trimming removed 5 bases from V and 6 bases from J; junction bases left unmatched: 15. The germline V gene has CDR1 SGHVS and CDR2 FQNEAQ. The CDR3 DNA is TGTGCCAGCAGCCCCCGGAACCCTGGTAGCGGGACCAATGAGCAGTTCTTC. Translated: CASSPRNPGSGTNEQFF. The variable domain in full, with the rest retrieved from reference TRBV7-8 and TRBJ2-1, is GAGVSQSPRYKVAKRGQDVALRCDPISGHVSLFWYQQALGQGPEFLTYFQNEAQLDKSGLPSDRFFAERPEGSVSTLKIQRTQQEDSAVYLCASSPRNPGSGTNEQFFGPGTRLTVL.

This clonotype was seen repeatedly, ten times or more. V and J are TRBV6-2 or TRBV6-3 and TRBJ2-1; 11 nucleotides match TRBD1. The length of the CDR3 is 15 residues. CDR1 and CDR2 (germline): MNHEY, SVGEGT. The V and J ends lost 2 bases and 7 bases, in that order; junction bases with no gene match: 4. CDR3 residues: CASSYIGTGGNEQFF. The CDR3 DNA is TGTGCCAGCAGTTACATCGGGACAGGGGGGAATGAGCAGTTCTTC.

This clonotype has at least ten counts. The chain joins TRBV7-2 to TRBJ2-5; no definite D call. Germline loops: CDR1 SGHTA, CDR2 FQGNSA. This CDR3 has 12 amino acids. Trimming removed 1 base at V and 4 bases at J, with 4 bases between. The CDR3 DNA is TGTGCCAGCAGCTTAGAGCCAGAGACCCAGTACTTC. Translating it yields CASSLEPETQYF.